The TCR beta chain described here comes from a study of T cells in Graves' hyperthyroidism and ophthalmopathy. As for the study in general: Peripheral blood collection took place at initial diagnosis, before any treatment. Study-level results: The model forecast ophthalmopathy, anticipating it by a median about 6.5 months before onset.

As regards this clonotype: What it binds is not known.

Germline CDR1 and CDR2: SGHRS and YFSETQ. With 0 bases clipped from V and 8 bases from J, the junction kept 3 bases outside the gene matches. The CDR3 is 14 residues long. Amplification of TCR beta CDR3 regions used RNA as the template. First-round RT-PCR targeting the TCR CDR3 was performed with the HTBI primer set. TCRdb reanalysed the multiplex PCR reads using MiXCR and keeps one entry per CDR3 protein. Here the sample spans over 450,000 distinct CDR3 sequences, approximately 15% being singletons. Any patient presenting with uncontrolled infection, other autoimmune disease, pregnancy or lactation was left out. Source material for PBMCs was about 10 ml fresh peripheral blood.

The sample was blood. This chain links TRBV5-1 with TRBJ2-1, with 9 bases identical to TRBD1. This TCR derives from a young woman with Graves' hyperthyroidism. For the CDR3, the DNA is TGCGCCAGCAGCTTGGAACAGGGGGCCGATGAGCAGTTCTTC. It is translated as CASSLEQGADEQFF.